This paragraph reports one T cell receptor beta chain. Its antigen target is currently unknown. No base quality values were provided; no much bigger clone lies one nucleotide off. This record comes from a study of blood T cell repertoires in COVID-19 (dated by TCRdb to the early 2020s). About the full investigation: Samples from collaborators originated in the United States, Italy and Spain and spanned both the acute and convalescent phases of COVID-19. The prospective study material was composed of cDNA or gDNA derived from T cells, B-cell-depleted T cells, or PBMCs. Deeply sampled blood TCRbeta repertoires from subjects exposed to, actively infected with, or recovered from COVID-19 were included in the dataset. The repertoires were released in a freely available public database intended as a resource for research on the immune response to SARS-CoV-2. Samples were obtained from the ongoing ImmuneRACE study (first 160 participants) and from 1,200 or so subjects provided by 6 global collaborators. Sample metadata almost always included a de-identified subject ID, COVID-19 status, age in years and sex. HLA class I and class II types, where available, came from metadata supplied by the sample provider rather than from assay-based typing. Here is what the overall study found, with its caveats: The amount of clinical and demographic metadata varied by source and participant and was provided uncurated.

One collaborating source in Seattle enrolled patients during active infection and followed them longitudinally through the course of disease. Each collaborating institution followed its own protocols to collect whole blood in K2EDTA tubes. For TCRbeta analysis, collaborators shipped samples in one of three forms: frozen whole blood, isolated PBMCs, or DNA extracted from either of those sample types. From the germline V gene (reference sequence), CDR1 is SEHNR and CDR2 is FQNEAQ. Including the terminal cysteine and phenylalanine, the CDR3 comprises 14 residues. Only the CDR3 part of the read is kept: 42 bases, read in frame from the first base. The junction shows trimming of 3 bases on V and 1 base on J, and the gene matches do not reach 2 bases of it. The immunoSEQ Assay, a bias-controlled multiplex PCR, was used to amplify TCRbeta CDR3 regions from genomic DNA. For the original study's pipeline: Within the assay, amplification of reference gene primers was used to estimate how many nucleated cells each sample contained. To quantify the absolute abundance of each unique TCRbeta CDR3 rearrangement, sequence reads were collapsed and filtered. For each sample, productive Simpson clonality was calculated by taking the square root of Simpson's diversity index across productive rearrangements. TCRdb took this table from immuneACCESS and kept in-frame rearrangements with V and J called. Such tables lack part of the clones; where checked against another copy, unresolved V genes explain under half of the gap, and the rest is unexplained. V and J calls and clone size are given by that table; D and trimming were obtained from the DNA. Recorded for this sample are under 400,000 clones; about nine tenths of them occurred a single time. 2.9% of the sample is taken by the ten largest.

The receptor's source is a woman aged 25 to 39 with COVID-19, enrolled during active disease. Source material: peripheral blood. The V and J genes are TRBV7-9 and TRBJ2-7; a stretch of 8 junction bases matches TRBD2. The DNA sequence reads TGTGCCAGCAGCTTCCGCGGGGGGTCCTACGAGCAGTACTTC. Its product reads: CASSFRGGSYEQYF.